The 14 T cell receptor beta chains below all came from one sample that was sequenced in a study of cytomegalovirus exposure and HLA in healthy donors. PCR primers comprised 60 Vbeta and 13 Jbeta primers. Profiled with immunoSEQ multiplex PCR; TCRdb holds only in-frame clones, not every one. Of 120,000 or so clones listed, under 70% are singletons. Sequenced material: PBMCs. The origin of the receptors is a man aged 18 to 35 in good health and CMV-seronegative.

With regard to this clone: The junction departs from the called germline gene at one end, perhaps through a read error. The chain employs TRBV6-1 and TRBJ1-1; no definite D call. This CDR3 has 14 residues. Germline lookup yields CDR1 MNHNS and CDR2 SASEGT. CDR3 nucleotides: TGTGCCAGCCGGTTTCCCCCGAAGAACGCTGAAGCTTTCTTT. It is translated as CASRFPPKNAEAFF.

This clone was recorded a few times. V is TRBV18 and J is TRBJ2-7; TRBD2 is a possible D gene (5 bases). Germline assignment: CDR1 KGHSH and CDR2 LQKENI. With 2 bases removed from V and 4 bases from J, the gap between germline ends came to 15 bases. The CDR3 has 15 amino acids. CDR3 residues: CASSPAGSGFYEQYF. CDR3 in DNA: TGTGCCAGCTCACCAGCGGGCAGTGGGTTTTACGAGCAGTACTTC.

The chain joins TRBV2 to TRBJ2-7; the match to TRBD2 covers 9 bases. V dropped 1 base and J dropped 5; count of bases not matched to a gene: 3. Germline V lookup: CDR1 SNHLY, CDR2 FYNNEI. CDR3 length: 14 amino acids. CDR3 region: CASSEDSGSHEQYF. The CDR3 nucleotides read TGTGCCAGCAGTGAAGATAGCGGGAGCCACGAGCAGTACTTC.

This chain joins TRBV28 and TRBJ1-1, with D unresolved. Germline V gene data show CDR1 as MDHEN and CDR2 as SYDVKM. CDR3 length: 14 amino acids. V shed 2 bases and J shed 2 bases, with 9 bases lying between them. The CDR3 loop is CASSLQAFNTEAFF. The CDR3, as DNA: TGTGCCAGCAGTTTACAGGCTTTTAACACTGAAGCTTTCTTT.

The chain combines TRBV7-8 with TRBJ1-1; 8 bases line up with TRBD1. The CDR3 is 14 amino acids. Germline assignment: CDR1 SGHVS and CDR2 FQNEAQ. J gave up 1 base and V 4 bases, and 2 bases lay outside the gene matches. In nucleotides, the CDR3 is TGTGCCAGCAGCTCCGGACAGGGGAACACTGAAGCTTTCTTT. It translates to CASSSGQGNTEAFF.

The chain joins TRBV5-1 to TRBJ1-1, with a weak D call TRBD1 (6 bases). The CDR3 spans 14 residues. Germline assignment: CDR1 SGHRS and CDR2 YFSETQ. Trimming shortened V by 3 bases and J by 2 bases, and 11 bases separated the two germline ends. The CDR3 loop is CASSSQGSNTEAFF. CDR3 bases: TGCGCCAGCAGCTCACAGGGATCAAACACTGAAGCTTTCTTT.

V and J are TRBV5-1 and TRBJ2-1; D perhaps matches TRBD2 (5 bases). Trimming pared 4 bases from V and 4 bases from J, leaving 6 bases between. Germline CDR1 and CDR2: SGHRS and YFSETQ. CDR3 size: 12 residues. CDR3 sequence: CASSTSYNEQFF. The CDR3 coding sequence is TGCGCCAGCAGCACTAGTTACAATGAGCAGTTCTTC.

J is TRBJ2-1 and V is TRBV2; 10 nucleotides line up with TRBD1. Germline V gene sequence: CDR1 SNHLY, CDR2 FYNNEI. Trimming removed 9 bases from V and 6 bases from J; junction bases left unmatched: 5. The CDR3 runs 13 residues. The CDR3 DNA reads as TGTGCCAGACAGGGACAGGGGAGCAATGAGCAGTTCTTC. Residues: CARQGQGSNEQFF.

This clone was detected only a few times. The chain has TRBV29-1 and TRBJ2-3, with D unclear. The germline V gene has CDR1 SQVTM and CDR2 ANQGSEA. Trimming cost V 6 bases and J 2 bases, with 15 bases left between them. The CDR3 is made up of 14 amino acids. For the CDR3, the DNA is TGCAGCGTCCTCAGACGGGTAAACACAGATACGCAGTATTTT. Translated, it gives CSVLRRVNTDTQYF.

As concerns this clone: This sample also contains other DNA sequences that code for the same CDR3. The J gene is TRBJ1-5, the V gene TRBV27; 8 bases agree with TRBD1. Germline trimming cut 4 bases from V and 9 bases from J; bases unmatched to any gene: 2. This CDR3 is 12 amino acids long. Germline CDR1 MNHEY, CDR2 SMNVEV (reference sequence). CDR3 residues: CASSSQGGPQHF. The CDR3 DNA reads TGTGCCAGCAGTTCACAGGGGGGGCCCCAGCATTTT.

The V and J genes are TRBV6-5 and TRBJ2-5, with a possible D match to TRBD2 (6 bases). This CDR3 spans 15 amino acids. The V end was cut by 4 bases, the J end by 5 bases, with 17 bases between. The germline CDR1 and CDR2 sequences are MNHEY and SVGAGI. CDR3 nucleotides: TGTGCCAGCAGTTTCCTCCGGGGAGGAGGGGAGACCCAGTACTTC. Its translation: CASSFLRGGGETQYF.

Comment on this clone: The junction departs from the called germline gene at one end, perhaps through a read error. This sequence joins TRBV7-9 and TRBJ2-7, with a tentative D call TRBD2 (5 bases). The CDR3 covers 13 residues. Looked up from germline, CDR1 is SEHNR and CDR2 is FQNEAQ (reference sequence). CDR3 nucleotides: TGTTCCAGCTTCGGGGAAGGGTCCAACGAGCAGTACTTC. As protein: CSSFGEGSNEQYF.

This clone has just a few counts. V is TRBV7-2 and J is TRBJ1-4; the match to TRBD1 covers 11 bases. The V segment lost 5 bases and the J segment 5 bases; nucleotides outside the gene matches: 1. Germline CDR1 reads SGHTA; CDR2 reads FQGNSA. The length of the CDR3 is 14 residues. The CDR3 coding sequence is TGTGCCAGCAGCCGGACAGGGGGCAATGAAAAACTGTTTTTT. Residues: CASSRTGGNEKLFF.

The CDR3 coding sequence is TGTGCCAGCAGCCGGCCGGGACAGGGGAACGGGGAGCTGTTTTTT. Amino acid sequence: CASSRPGQGNGELFF. The chain has TRBV14 and TRBJ2-2; the match to TRBD1 covers 10 bases. Trimming at V came to 4 bases and at J to 7 bases, leaving 6 bases not matched to a gene. Germline CDR1 reads SGHDN; CDR2 reads FVKESK. CDR3 size: 15 residues.